These 5 T cell receptor beta chains were sequenced from one sample in a study of cytomegalovirus exposure and HLA in healthy donors (dated by TCRdb to about 2017). Library preparation was by the immunoSEQ multiplex PCR assay. For the multiplex PCR, a mixture combining 60 forward primers for TCR Vbeta segments and 13 reverse primers for TCR Jbeta segments was used. TCRdb re-hosts the immuneACCESS table, in-frame sequences only. Its copies lack some clones; in the studies checked, an unresolved V gene accounts for under half of them, and the cause for the rest is not known. The sample table holds about 150,000 clones, of which roughly 9.8% were seen once. Together, the top ten hold less than 2% of the sample. Source material: PBMCs. The receptors originated from a middle-aged man in good health and CMV-seronegative.

A few counts support this clone. The chain uses TRBV5-1 and TRBJ2-7, with 10 positions matching TRBD2. Germline V lookup: CDR1 SGHRS, CDR2 YFSETQ. V lost 2 bases, J lost 4 bases, and 3 bases stayed unmatched. This CDR3 has 14 amino acids. The CDR3 region has the DNA TGCGCCAGCAGCTTTAGCGGGAGGATTTACGAGCAGTACTTC. It is translated as CASSFSGRIYEQYF.

This clone has a handful of counts. The rearrangement uses TRBV7-9 and TRBJ1-1, with TRBD1 identical over 7 bases. The CDR3 is 14 amino acids. In germline, CDR1 is SEHNR, CDR2 FQNEAQ (reference sequence). The ends lost 4 bases at V and 1 base at J; junction bases unmatched: 3. CDR3 protein: CASSSGQKNTEAFF. CDR3 in DNA: TGTGCCAGCAGCTCGGGACAGAAGAACACTGAAGCTTTCTTT.

This clone was observed a few times. The chain employs TRBV27 and TRBJ2-1, with a tentative D call TRBD2 (5 bases). Germline V gene sequence: CDR1 MNHEY, CDR2 SMNVEV (reference sequence). V was pared by 2 bases and J by 0 bases, with 8 bases between. This CDR3 region has 15 residues. CDR3 DNA sequence: TGTGCCAGCAGTTTACTTGGGAGCTCCTACAATGAGCAGTTCTTC. This encodes CASSLLGSSYNEQFF.

The chain has TRBV6-5 and TRBJ2-1; D is perhaps TRBD2 (6 bases). V was trimmed by 4 bases and J by 0 bases, leaving 13 bases between them. The CDR3 is 16 amino acids. Germline-derived CDR1 and CDR2 are MNHEY and SVGAGI. The CDR3: CASSSGTYSSYNEQFF. The CDR3 nucleotides are TGTGCCAGCAGTTCCGGGACTTACAGCTCCTACAATGAGCAGTTCTTC.

Here the CDR3 DNA reads TGTGCCAGCAGCGTCGGGACAGGGAGAGGCTATGGCTACACCTTC. It codes for CASSVGTGRGYGYTF. The V gene is TRBV9, the J gene TRBJ1-2; 9 nucleotides align to TRBD1. This CDR3 has 15 residues. Germline CDR1 and CDR2: SGDLS and YYNGEE. J gave up 4 bases and V 2 bases, and 6 bases lay outside the gene matches.